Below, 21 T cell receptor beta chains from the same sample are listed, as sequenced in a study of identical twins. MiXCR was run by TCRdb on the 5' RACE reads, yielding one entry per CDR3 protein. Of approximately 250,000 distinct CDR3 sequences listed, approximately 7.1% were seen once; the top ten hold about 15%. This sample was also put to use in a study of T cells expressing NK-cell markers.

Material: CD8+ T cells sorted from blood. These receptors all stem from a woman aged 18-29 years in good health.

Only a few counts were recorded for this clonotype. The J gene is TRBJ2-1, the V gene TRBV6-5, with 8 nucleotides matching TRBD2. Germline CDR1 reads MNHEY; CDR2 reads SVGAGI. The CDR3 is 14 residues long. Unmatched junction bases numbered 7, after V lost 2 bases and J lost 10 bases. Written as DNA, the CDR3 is TGTGCCAGCAGTTACGGGACTAGTACTGGAGAGCAGTTCTTC. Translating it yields CASSYGTSTGEQFF.

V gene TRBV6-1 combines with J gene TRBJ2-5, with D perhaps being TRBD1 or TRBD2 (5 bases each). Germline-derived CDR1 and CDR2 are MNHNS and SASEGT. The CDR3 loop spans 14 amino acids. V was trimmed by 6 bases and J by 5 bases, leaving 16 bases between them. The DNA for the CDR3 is TGTGCCAGCAGGGCAGGGTGGTCGGGGGAGACCCAGTACTTC. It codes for CASRAGWSGETQYF.

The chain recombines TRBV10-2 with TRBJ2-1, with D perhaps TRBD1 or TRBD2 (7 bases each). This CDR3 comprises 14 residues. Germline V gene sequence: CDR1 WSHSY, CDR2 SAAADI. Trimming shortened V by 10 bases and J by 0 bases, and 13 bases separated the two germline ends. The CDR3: CATRGGGSYNEQFF. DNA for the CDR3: TGCGCCACCAGGGGGGGGGGCTCCTACAATGAGCAGTTCTTC.

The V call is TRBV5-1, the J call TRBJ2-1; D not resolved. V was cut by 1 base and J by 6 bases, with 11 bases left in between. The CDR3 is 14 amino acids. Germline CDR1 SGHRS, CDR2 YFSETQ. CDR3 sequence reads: CASSLYGASNEQFF. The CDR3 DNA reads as TGCGCCAGCAGCTTGTACGGCGCCTCCAATGAGCAGTTCTTC.

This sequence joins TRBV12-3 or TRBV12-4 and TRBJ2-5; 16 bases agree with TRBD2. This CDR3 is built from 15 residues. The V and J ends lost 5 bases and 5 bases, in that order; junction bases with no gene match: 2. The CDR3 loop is CASSGTSGRAETQYF. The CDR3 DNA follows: TGTGCCAGCAGTGGGACTAGCGGGAGGGCTGAGACCCAGTACTTC.

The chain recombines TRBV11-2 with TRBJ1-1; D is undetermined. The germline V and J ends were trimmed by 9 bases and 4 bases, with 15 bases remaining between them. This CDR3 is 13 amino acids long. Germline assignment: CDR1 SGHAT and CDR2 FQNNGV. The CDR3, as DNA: TGTGCCAGTAACCTCGGAGGGAGCACTGAAGCTTTCTTT. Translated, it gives CASNLGGSTEAFF.

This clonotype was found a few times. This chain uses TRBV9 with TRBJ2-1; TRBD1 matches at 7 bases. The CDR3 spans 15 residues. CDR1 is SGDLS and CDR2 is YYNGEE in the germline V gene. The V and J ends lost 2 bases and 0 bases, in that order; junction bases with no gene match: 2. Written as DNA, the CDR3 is TGTGCCAGCAGCGTGGACAGGTACTCCTACAATGAGCAGTTCTTC. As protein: CASSVDRYSYNEQFF.

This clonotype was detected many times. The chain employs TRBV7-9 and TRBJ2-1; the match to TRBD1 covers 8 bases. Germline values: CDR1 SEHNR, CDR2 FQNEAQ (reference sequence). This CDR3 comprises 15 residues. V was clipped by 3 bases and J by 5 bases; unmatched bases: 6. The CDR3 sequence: CASSLTTGGNNEQFF. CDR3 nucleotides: TGTGCCAGCAGCTTGACCACAGGGGGGAACAATGAGCAGTTCTTC.

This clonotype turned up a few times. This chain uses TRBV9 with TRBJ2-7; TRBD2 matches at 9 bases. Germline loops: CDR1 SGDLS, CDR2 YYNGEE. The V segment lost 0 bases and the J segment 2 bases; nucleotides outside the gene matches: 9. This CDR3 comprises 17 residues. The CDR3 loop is CASSVGGLAGPTYEQYF. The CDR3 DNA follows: TGTGCCAGCAGCGTAGGCGGGCTAGCGGGGCCCACCTACGAGCAGTACTTC.

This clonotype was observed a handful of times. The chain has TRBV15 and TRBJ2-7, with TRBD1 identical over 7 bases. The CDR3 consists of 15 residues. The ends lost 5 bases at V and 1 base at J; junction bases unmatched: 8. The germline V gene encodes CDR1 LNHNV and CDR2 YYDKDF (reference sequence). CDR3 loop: CATSERTGESYEQYF. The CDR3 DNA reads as TGTGCCACCAGCGAAAGGACAGGAGAATCCTACGAGCAGTACTTC.

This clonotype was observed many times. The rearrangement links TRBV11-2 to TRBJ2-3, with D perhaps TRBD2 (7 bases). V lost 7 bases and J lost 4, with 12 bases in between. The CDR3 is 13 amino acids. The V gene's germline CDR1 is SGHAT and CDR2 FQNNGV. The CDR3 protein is CASTAGGPDTQYF. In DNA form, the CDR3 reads TGTGCCAGCACCGCCGGGGGGCCAGATACGCAGTATTTT.

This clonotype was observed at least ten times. This CDR3 reads CSAPVTGPYGYTF. CDR3 sequence (DNA): TGCAGTGCTCCCGTGACAGGGCCCTATGGCTACACCTTC. This rearrangement joins TRBV20-1 to TRBJ1-2, with TRBD1 matching over 7 bases. Trimming at V came to 5 bases and at J to 4 bases, leaving 7 bases not matched to a gene. CDR3 length: 13 amino acids. The V gene's germline CDR1 is DFQATT and CDR2 SNEGSKA (reference sequence).

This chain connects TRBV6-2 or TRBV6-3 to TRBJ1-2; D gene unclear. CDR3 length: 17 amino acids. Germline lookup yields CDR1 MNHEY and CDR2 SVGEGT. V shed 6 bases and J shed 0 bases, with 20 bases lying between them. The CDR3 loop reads CASSRTTTAHSNYGYTF. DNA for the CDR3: TGTGCCAGCAGCCGCACTACGACGGCCCACTCTAACTATGGCTACACCTTC.

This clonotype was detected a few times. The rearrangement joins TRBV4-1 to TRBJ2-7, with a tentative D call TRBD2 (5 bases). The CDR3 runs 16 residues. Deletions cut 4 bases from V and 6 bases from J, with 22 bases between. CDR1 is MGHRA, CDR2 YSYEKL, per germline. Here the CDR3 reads CASSLEDPAAGCEQYF. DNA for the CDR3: TGCGCCAGCAGCCTTGAGGACCCGGCTGCGGGCTGCGAGCAGTACTTC.

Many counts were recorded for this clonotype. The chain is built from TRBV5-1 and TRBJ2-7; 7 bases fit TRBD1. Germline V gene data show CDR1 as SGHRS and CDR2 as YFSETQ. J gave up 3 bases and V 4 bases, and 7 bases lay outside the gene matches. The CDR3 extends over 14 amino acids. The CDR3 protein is CASSRYDRDYEQYF. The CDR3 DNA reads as TGCGCCAGCAGCCGGTACGACAGGGACTACGAGCAGTACTTC.

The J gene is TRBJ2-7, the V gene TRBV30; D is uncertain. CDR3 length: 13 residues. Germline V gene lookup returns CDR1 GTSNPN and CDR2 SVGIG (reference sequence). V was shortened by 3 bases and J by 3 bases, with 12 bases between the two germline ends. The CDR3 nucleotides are TGTGCCTGGAGAAGAAAGACGTACTACGAGCAGTACTTC. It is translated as CAWRRKTYYEQYF.

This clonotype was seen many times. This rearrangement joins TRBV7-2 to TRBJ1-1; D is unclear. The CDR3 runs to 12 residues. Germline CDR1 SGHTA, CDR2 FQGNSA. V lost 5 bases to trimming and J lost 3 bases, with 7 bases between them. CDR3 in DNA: TGTGCCAGCAGCCACGGGGACACTGAAGCTTTCTTT. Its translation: CASSHGDTEAFF. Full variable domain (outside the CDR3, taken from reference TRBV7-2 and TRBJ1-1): GAGVSQSPSNKVTEKGKDVELRCDPISGHTALYWYRQSLGQGLEFLIYFQGNSAPDKSGLPSDRFSAERTGGSVSTLTIQRTQQEDSAVYLCASSHGDTEAFFGQGTRLTVV.

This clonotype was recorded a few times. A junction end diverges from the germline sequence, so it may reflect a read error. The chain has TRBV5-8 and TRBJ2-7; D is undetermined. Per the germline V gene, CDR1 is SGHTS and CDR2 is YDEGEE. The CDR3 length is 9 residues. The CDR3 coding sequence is TGTGCCAGCAGCTTATTCTTCGACTTC. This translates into CASSLFFDF.

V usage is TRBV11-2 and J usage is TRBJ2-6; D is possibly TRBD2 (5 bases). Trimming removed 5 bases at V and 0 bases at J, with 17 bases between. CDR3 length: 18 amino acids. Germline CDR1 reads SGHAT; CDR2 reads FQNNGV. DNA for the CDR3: TGTGCCAGCAGCATGGACTTCTCGTTAGTCTCTGGGGCCAACGTCCTGACTTTC. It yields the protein CASSMDFSLVSGANVLTF.

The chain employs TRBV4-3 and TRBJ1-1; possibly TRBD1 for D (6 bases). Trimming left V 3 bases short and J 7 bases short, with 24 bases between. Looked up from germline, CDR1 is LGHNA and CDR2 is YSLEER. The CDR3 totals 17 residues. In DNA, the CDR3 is TGCGCCAGCAGCCACCCCGACCCGGAGGGGGGCGATCATGAAGCTTTCTTT. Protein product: CASSHPDPEGGDHEAFF.

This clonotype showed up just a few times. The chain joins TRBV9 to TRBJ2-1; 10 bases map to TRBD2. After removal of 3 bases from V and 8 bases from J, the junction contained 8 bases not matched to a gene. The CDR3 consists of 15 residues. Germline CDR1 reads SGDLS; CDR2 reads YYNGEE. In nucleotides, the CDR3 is TGTGCCAGCAGCGGAGCGGGGGGGCGGGAGGATGAGCAGTTCTTC. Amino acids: CASSGAGGREDEQFF.